The entry below gives a single T cell receptor (beta chain) sequence along with its context. The target antigen is unknown. Using immunoSEQ multiplex PCR, the repertoire was profiled, and TCRdb retains in-frame clones only, with some absent. The sample holds around 50,000 clones; 60% to 80% are singletons and the top ten take 2% to 3%. This entry comes from a study of OX40 agonist ivuxolimab in advanced cancers. The wider study: The study treated patients with ivuxolimab, an agonistic anti-OX40 (CD134) antibody. Intravenous ivuxolimab was administered to patients every 2 weeks at 0.01 to 10 mg/kg.

Regarding the study as a whole: The average count of expanded clones was higher among CD8+ T cells than among CD4+. Clonal expansion was seen in CD4+ and CD8+ blood T cells by week 6 at 0.1 to 3.0 mg/kg.

The germline CDR1 and CDR2 sequences are LNHDA and SQIVND (reference sequence). Trimming left V 7 bases short and J 4 bases short, with 8 bases between. The CDR3 extends over 13 amino acids. The J gene is TRBJ1-6, the V gene TRBV19; no clear D gene. The TCR originated in an adult with an advanced solid tumor such as melanoma, head and neck, liver or kidney cancer. This specimen consisted of CD4+ or CD8+ T cells sorted from blood, obtained in a trial of the OX40 agonist ivuxolimab. The CDR3 loop is CASNGPYNSPLHF. The DNA of the CDR3 is TGTGCCAGTAACGGCCCTTATAATTCACCCCTCCACTTT. Based on the CDR3 plus reference TRBV19 and TRBJ1-6, the full variable domain is DGGITQSPKYLFRKEGQNVTLSCEQNLNHDAMYWYRQDPGQGLRLIYYSQIVNDFQKGDIAEGYSVSREKKESFPLTVTSAQKNPTAFYLCASNGPYNSPLHFGNGTRLTVT.